Here is one TCR beta chain with its context. The CDR3 totals 14 residues. The V gene's germline CDR1 is MNHNY and CDR2 SVGAGI (reference sequence). Trimming removed 6 bases from V and 1 base from J, with 12 bases in between. The data originate from a study of blood T cell repertoires in COVID-19. Background on the study: COVID-19 samples from acute and convalescent phases originated in the United States, Italy and Spain.

Per the authors' pipeline: Amplification from reference gene primers served as the basis for estimated nucleated cell counts. Sequencing used immunoSEQ multiplex PCR; TCRdb keeps in-frame clones, though not all of them. Clone size and V and J calls were adopted from that table, with D and trimming inferred from the DNA. The sample records some 67,000 clones, over 80% being singletons. This sequence was found in a man between 50 and 59 years old with active COVID-19. The gene calls are TRBV6-6 and TRBJ1-1; D may be TRBD1 (5 bases). Sequencing input: peripheral blood. CDR3 amino acids: CASSLVGGNTEAFF. Written as DNA, the CDR3 is TGTGCCAGCAGCCTCGTGGGGGGGAACACTGAAGCTTTCTTT.